One sample yielded the 22 T cell receptor beta chains listed below, sequenced in a study of T cells in localized non-small cell lung cancer. Some clones are missing from TCRdb's copy, which holds only in-frame ones; the method was immunoSEQ multiplex PCR. The sample has about 23,000 clones, 90% seen once; the top ten hold about 7%. Material: peripheral blood, obtained before any cancer treatment. The receptor source for this set is a woman between 35 and 70 years old with stage I lung adenocarcinoma.

Here the CDR3 DNA reads TGTGCCAGCAGTTATTCAGCCTCAACTAATGAAAAACTGTTTTTT. Its translation is CASSYSASTNEKLFF. The chain carries TRBV6-6 and TRBJ1-4; D is uncertain. The germline V and J ends were trimmed by 3 bases and 0 bases, with 8 bases remaining between them. The CDR3 runs 15 residues. Germline CDR1 MNHNY, CDR2 SVGAGI (reference sequence).

V and J are TRBV12-1 and TRBJ1-1; no DNA check was done on the table's D call, TRBD1. TRBV12-1 is a known pseudogene. This CDR3 region has 18 residues. This chain's CDR3 is CASSLPDSQQQMNTEAFF. The CDR3 bases are TGTGCCAGCAGCCTGCCCGACAGTCAACAACAAATGAACACTGAAGCTTTCTTT.

The rearrangement joins TRBV5-6 to TRBJ2-3; TRBD2 might be the D (5 bases). V was clipped by 0 bases and J by 0 bases, with 11 bases between them. Germline CDR1 reads SGHDT; CDR2 reads YYEEEE. This CDR3 contains 16 residues. Here the CDR3 reads CASSLALSASTDTQYF. The CDR3 bases are TGTGCCAGCAGCTTGGCTCTTAGCGCAAGCACAGATACGCAGTATTTT.

The chain employs TRBV7-2 and TRBJ2-5; 10 positions agree with TRBD2. Germline CDR1 SGHTA, CDR2 FQGNSA. This CDR3 spans 16 amino acids. V gave up 3 bases and J gave up 3 bases; unmatched junction bases: 7. CDR3 DNA sequence: TGTGCCAGCAGCTTTGAAGCGGGACTAGCGAAAGAGACCCAGTACTTC. Its protein product is CASSFEAGLAKETQYF.

J is TRBJ1-6 and V is TRBV7-2, with TRBD1 matching 9 bases. The CDR3 runs to 16 residues. V gave up 6 bases and J gave up 6 bases; unmatched junction bases: 9. The germline V gene encodes CDR1 SGHTA and CDR2 FQGNSA. The CDR3 nucleotides are TGTGCCAGCAGATCCCCGGGACAGGGCGGTAATTCACCCCTCCACTTT. It specifies CASRSPGQGGNSPLHF.

This sequence joins TRBV18 and TRBJ2-7, with D maybe TRBD1 (5 bases). Germline assignment: CDR1 KGHSH and CDR2 LQKENI. Trimming shortened V by 2 bases and J by 1 base, and 15 bases separated the two germline ends. The CDR3 totals 16 residues. Here the CDR3 reads CASSPSATAVSYEQYF. The CDR3, as DNA: TGTGCCAGCTCACCATCAGCGACAGCCGTATCCTACGAGCAGTACTTC.

The rearrangement joins TRBV27 to TRBJ2-2; 9 nucleotides align to TRBD1. The J segment lost 3 bases and the V segment lost 4 bases, leaving 6 bases of the junction unmatched. From germline, CDR1 is MNHEY and CDR2 SMNVEV (reference sequence). This CDR3 has 16 amino acids. CDR3 sequence reads: CASSSTGGAYTGELFF. The CDR3 DNA is TGTGCCAGCAGTTCCACAGGGGGCGCGTACACCGGGGAGCTGTTTTTT.

The J gene is TRBJ2-5, the V gene TRBV28; possible D gene TRBD1, 5 bases. The CDR3 spans 15 residues. V gave up 7 bases and J gave up 3 bases, with 18 bases separating them. Per germline, CDR1 MDHEN and CDR2 SYDVKM. In DNA form, the CDR3 reads TGTGCCAGCACGCCCGATGGGGCAGTTGAAGAGACCCAGTACTTC. Translation: CASTPDGAVEETQYF.

V usage is TRBV5-1 and J usage is TRBJ1-2, with 8 nucleotides matching TRBD1. This CDR3 comprises 15 residues. The V and J ends lost 0 bases and 3 bases, in that order; junction bases with no gene match: 4. Germline V gene sequence: CDR1 SGHRS, CDR2 YFSETQ. The CDR3 loop is CASSLGGQGYYGYTF. CDR3 bases: TGCGCCAGCAGCTTGGGCGGACAGGGATACTATGGCTACACCTTC.

This chain joins TRBV19 and TRBJ1-1; D gene unclear. The CDR3 spans 15 residues. Germline V gene sequence: CDR1 LNHDA, CDR2 SQIVND (reference sequence). Trimming cost V 1 base and J 0 bases, with 9 bases left between them. Here the CDR3 DNA reads TGTGCCAGTAGTATAGTACAGAGTTTGAACACTGAAGCTTTCTTT. The encoded protein is CASSIVQSLNTEAFF.

CDR3 protein: CASSPQSSYEQYF. DNA of the CDR3: TGTGCCAGCAGCCCCCAGAGCTCCTACGAGCAGTACTTC. The chain combines TRBV7-9 with TRBJ2-5; D gene ambiguous. The last part of the DNA fits TRBJ2-7 better; the J call may be wrong. Germline-derived CDR1 and CDR2 are SEHNR and FQNEAQ (reference sequence). The CDR3 sequence is 13 residues long.

The chain links TRBV13 to TRBJ2-3, with D possibly TRBD2 on 5 matching bases. Trimming pared 0 bases from V and 1 base from J, leaving 8 bases between. This CDR3 region has 15 residues. The germline gives CDR1 PRHDT, CDR2 FYEKMQ (reference sequence). This CDR3 is CASSLGLAGTDTQYF. CDR3 DNA: TGTGCCAGCAGCTTAGGTCTAGCCGGCACAGATACGCAGTATTTT.

The chain has TRBV6-1 and TRBJ2-7, with 8 bases that match TRBD2. The V and J ends lost 0 bases and 2 bases, in that order; junction bases with no gene match: 3. CDR3 size: 15 residues. Looked up from germline, CDR1 is MNHNS and CDR2 is SASEGT. The CDR3 coding sequence is TGTGCCAGCAGTGAAGCGGCTAGCGGGCCCTACGAGCAGTACTTC. Translating it yields CASSEAASGPYEQYF.

The chain is built from TRBV18 and TRBJ1-5; 8 positions match TRBD1. CDR1 and CDR2 (germline): KGHSH, LQKENI. This CDR3 is 19 amino acids long. The junction had 14 bases not matched to a gene; V was cut back by 3 bases and J by 1 base. The CDR3 is CASSPRQGKEGLSNQPQHF. The DNA for the CDR3 is TGTGCCAGCTCACCGAGACAGGGGAAGGAGGGTCTAAGCAATCAGCCCCAGCATTTT.

With respect to this clone: The junction shows a germline mismatch at one end, possibly a read error. The rearrangement uses TRBV2 and TRBJ2-5, with 7 bases lining up with TRBD2. Looked up from germline, CDR1 is SNHLY and CDR2 is FYNNEI. This CDR3 spans 15 amino acids. CDR3 in amino acids: CASREVPREMETQYF. For the CDR3, the DNA is TGTGCCAGCAGGGAAGTCCCGCGGGAGATGGAGACCCAGTACTTC.

This rearrangement joins TRBV6-6 to TRBJ1-1; TRBD1 matches at 7 bases. The CDR3 is 13 residues long. Germline assignment: CDR1 MNHNY and CDR2 SVGAGI (reference sequence). The J segment lost 5 bases and the V segment lost 7 bases, leaving 7 bases of the junction unmatched. CDR3: CASTRQGGTEAFF. CDR3 DNA sequence: TGTGCCAGCACCAGACAGGGAGGTACTGAAGCTTTCTTT.

J is TRBJ1-3 and V is TRBV2; TRBD1 matches 7 bases. Germline V gene lookup returns CDR1 SNHLY and CDR2 FYNNEI. CDR3 length equals 13 residues. The trim removed 6 bases at V and 3 bases at J, leaving 2 bases unmatched. The DNA of the CDR3 is TGTGCCAGCAGGCCAGGGGGTGGAAACACCATATATTTT. Protein sequence: CASRPGGGNTIYF. The full variable domain, rest sourced from reference TRBV2 and TRBJ1-3, is EPEVTQTPSHQVTQMGQEVILRCVPISNHLYFYWYRQILGQKVEFLVSFYNNEISEKSEIFDDQFSVERPDGSNFTLKIRSTKLEDSAMYFCASRPGGGNTIYFGEGSWLTVV.

The J gene is TRBJ2-1, the V gene TRBV5-5; D perhaps matches TRBD2 (6 bases). Germline CDR1 reads SGHKS; CDR2 reads YYEKEE (reference sequence). Between the trimmed V and J ends, which lost 1 base and 8 bases, there was a span of 13 bases. This CDR3 region has 14 residues. The CDR3: CASSLNGGKDEQFF. The CDR3 nucleotides read TGTGCCAGCAGCTTGAACGGGGGAAAAGATGAGCAGTTCTTC.

Concerning this clone itself: Other nucleotide sequences from this sample produce the same CDR3. CDR3 nucleotide sequence: TGTGCCAGCAGTTTGCCCCACCTAGCGGGAGTTAGTGAGCAGTTCTTC. This sequence encodes CASSLPHLAGVSEQFF. The chain has TRBV28 and TRBJ2-1; TRBD2 agrees at 10 bases. The germline V gene has CDR1 MDHEN and CDR2 SYDVKM. This CDR3 is built from 16 residues. Germline trimming cut 3 bases from V and 9 bases from J; bases unmatched to any gene: 11.

The rearrangement joins TRBV10-1 to TRBJ2-2; 7 positions match TRBD1. Germline values: CDR1 WNHNN, CDR2 SYGVQD (reference sequence). V was pared by 3 bases and J by 4 bases, with 14 bases of the junction left unmatched. CDR3 length: 18 residues. The CDR3 loop is CASSDLQGREATTGELFF. The CDR3 nucleotides are TGCGCCAGCAGTGACCTACAGGGGCGAGAGGCCACCACCGGGGAGCTGTTTTTT.

The chain carries TRBV4-3 and TRBJ1-6; 7 nucleotides match TRBD1. This CDR3 comprises 15 residues. CDR1 LGHNA and CDR2 YSLEER come from the germline V gene. J was trimmed by 6 bases and V by 3 bases; bases with no gene match: 5. As DNA, the CDR3 is TGCGCCAGCAGCCATCGACAGGGCATTAATTCACCCCTCCACTTT. As protein: CASSHRQGINSPLHF.

This chain uses TRBV7-2 with TRBJ1-5; TRBD1 is a possible D gene (5 bases). Germline-derived CDR1 and CDR2 are SGHTA and FQGNSA. V lost 2 bases and J 2 bases, leaving 10 bases between the germline ends. The CDR3 is made up of 15 amino acids. The CDR3 reads CASSLSGGGNQPQHF. The CDR3 DNA is TGTGCCAGCAGCTTATCGGGGGGTGGCAATCAGCCCCAGCATTTT.